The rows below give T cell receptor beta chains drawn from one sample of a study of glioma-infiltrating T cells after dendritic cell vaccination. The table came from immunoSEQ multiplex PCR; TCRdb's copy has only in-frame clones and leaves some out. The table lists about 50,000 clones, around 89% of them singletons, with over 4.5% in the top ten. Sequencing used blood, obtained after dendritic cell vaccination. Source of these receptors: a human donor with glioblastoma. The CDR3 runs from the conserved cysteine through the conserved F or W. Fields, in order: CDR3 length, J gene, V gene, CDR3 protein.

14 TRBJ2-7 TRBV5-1 CASSRTGFQGEQYF
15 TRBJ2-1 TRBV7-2 CASSPSGRFYNEQFF
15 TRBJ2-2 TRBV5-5 CASSFGGGNTGELFF
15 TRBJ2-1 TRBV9 CASSVGGLAGDEQFF
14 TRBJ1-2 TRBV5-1 CASSGGTTGGGYTF
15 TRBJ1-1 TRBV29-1 CSVKLLISGYTEAFF
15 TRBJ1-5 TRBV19 CATFPGTGKNQPQHF
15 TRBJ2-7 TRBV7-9 CASSLAPGQIYEQYF
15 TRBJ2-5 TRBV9 CASSDGWRGGETQYF
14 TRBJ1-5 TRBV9 CASSVGGGYQPQHF
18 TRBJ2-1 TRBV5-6 CASSRQGDLTPKNNEQFF
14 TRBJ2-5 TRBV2 CASSDVTAEETQYF
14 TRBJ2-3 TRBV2 CASSLTTGVDTQYF
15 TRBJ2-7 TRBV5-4 CASSLRGLGSYEQYF
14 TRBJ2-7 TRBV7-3 CASRSTRIGNEQYF
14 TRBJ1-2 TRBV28 CASSSTGDRYGYTF
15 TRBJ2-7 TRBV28 CASSLLGSSSYEQYF
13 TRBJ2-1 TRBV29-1 CSVFRRASGEQFF
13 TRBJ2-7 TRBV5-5 CASSREWQGEQYF
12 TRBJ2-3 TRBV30 CAWDRFTDTQYF
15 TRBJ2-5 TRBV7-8 CASSYRTGSQETQYF
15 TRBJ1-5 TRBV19 CASSIQSRGNQPQHF
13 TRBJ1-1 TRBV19 CASSLTGWVEAFF
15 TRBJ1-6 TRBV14 CASSRGQGSNSPLHF
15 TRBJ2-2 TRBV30 CAWSVGGIHTGELFF
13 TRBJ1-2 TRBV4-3 CASSQESLRGYTF
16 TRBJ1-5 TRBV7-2 CASSPTGGGGGAPQHF
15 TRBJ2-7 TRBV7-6 CASRPGTGSSVEQYF
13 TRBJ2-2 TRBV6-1 CAWGPAATGELFF
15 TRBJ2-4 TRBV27 CASSPAGVGGNIQYF
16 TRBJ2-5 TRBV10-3 CAISESISAGGPTQYF
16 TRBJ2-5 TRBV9 CASSGGDRASGETQYF
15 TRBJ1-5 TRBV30 CAWSAPRVPMLFQHF
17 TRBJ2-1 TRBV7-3 CASSLRVGLAGSNEQFF
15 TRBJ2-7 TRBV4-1 CASSPNAGLTYEQYF
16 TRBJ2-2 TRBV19 CASHGTDGVRTGELFF
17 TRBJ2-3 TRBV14 CASSQFVGGRVTDTQYF
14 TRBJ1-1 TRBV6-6 CASSYIQGAAQLFF
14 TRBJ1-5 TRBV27 CASSLATSGQPQHF
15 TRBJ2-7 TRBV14 CASSQGGTGPYEQYF
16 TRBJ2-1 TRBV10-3 CAIKGQAGPSYNEQFF
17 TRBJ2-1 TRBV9 CASSVDGTSGFYNEQFF
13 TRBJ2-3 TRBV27 CASSLFPGGTQYF
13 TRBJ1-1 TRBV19 CATQNEVGQQAFF
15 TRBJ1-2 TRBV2 CASSARGGGMYGYTF
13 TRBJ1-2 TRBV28 CASMTGGGYGYTF
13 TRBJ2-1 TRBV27 CASSLDSYNEQFF
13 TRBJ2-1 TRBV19 CASSISVANEQFF
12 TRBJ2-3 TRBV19 CASSIRADTQYF
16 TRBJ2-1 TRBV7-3 CASSGPGLAGANEQFF
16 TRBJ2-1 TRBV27 CARPPELAGGPNEQFF
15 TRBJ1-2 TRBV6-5 CASITQGARGLGYTF
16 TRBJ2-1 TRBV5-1 CASSLGTSGREVEQFF
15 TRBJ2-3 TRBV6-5 CASSYGGLGTDTQYF
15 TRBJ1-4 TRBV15 CATSRAGRTNEKLFF